A single sample is the source of the 32 T cell receptor beta chains below, sequenced in a study of blood T cells in healthy people across ages. Next came a second PCR, run for about 6 to 11 cycles, which used a sample-barcoded 5' primer along with a J-beta primer mix. From the 5' RACE reads, TCRdb called clonotypes with MiXCR, one entry per CDR3 protein. This table has roughly 1.9 million distinct CDR3 sequences, about 39% appearing once. The sequencing sample was made of blood. Receptors originate from a human donor in good health.

This clonotype was seen more than once but under ten times. The chain joins TRBV5-1 to TRBJ2-7, with 8 bases identical to TRBD1. CDR3 size: 14 residues. V dropped 1 base and J dropped 3; count of bases not matched to a gene: 3. The V gene's germline CDR1 is SGHRS and CDR2 YFSETQ. The CDR3 DNA reads as TGCGCCAGCAGCTTGTCTACAGGGGGCTACGAGCAGTACTTC. This gives the protein CASSLSTGGYEQYF.

There are a few counts of this clonotype. The chain links TRBV27 to TRBJ2-7; D unresolved. The CDR3 is 15 residues long. Germline CDR1 and CDR2: MNHEY and SMNVEV (reference sequence). V was clipped by 5 bases and J by 3 bases, with 17 bases between them. The CDR3 loop reads CASSPLGRGFYEQYF. The CDR3 DNA sequence: TGTGCCAGCAGTCCCCTTGGGCGAGGCTTCTACGAGCAGTACTTC.

The sample holds a few counts of this clonotype. The genes are TRBV6-2 or TRBV6-3 and TRBJ2-3; D is possibly TRBD1 or TRBD2 (5 bases each). Germline CDR1 MNHEY, CDR2 SVGEGT. The CDR3 has 15 amino acids. The V end was cut by 1 base, the J end by 2 bases, with 10 bases between. CDR3 residues: CASSYLRDDTDTQYF. CDR3 DNA sequence: TGTGCCAGCAGTTACTTACGGGACGACACAGATACGCAGTATTTT.

This rearrangement joins TRBV7-9 to TRBJ2-5; D gene ambiguous. The V and J ends lost 5 bases and 3 bases respectively, with 19 bases between them. CDR1 is SEHNR and CDR2 is FQNEAQ in the germline V gene (reference sequence). This CDR3 is 16 amino acids long. CDR3 amino acids: CASSPNRLEPKETQYF. In DNA, the CDR3 is TGTGCCAGCAGCCCAAACCGGTTGGAGCCGAAAGAGACCCAGTACTTC.

The chain couples TRBV12-3 or TRBV12-4 to TRBJ1-1, with TRBD1 identical over 7 bases. This CDR3 is 16 amino acids long. With V trimmed by 6 bases and J by 1 base, 11 bases remained unmatched. The CDR3 region has the DNA TGTGCCAGCAGCCACCGGACAGGCCCATGGAACACTGAAGCTTTCTTT. This codes for CASSHRTGPWNTEAFF.

The CDR3: CASSWGAGDTEAFF. CDR3 coding DNA: TGCGCCAGCAGCTGGGGGGCAGGGGACACTGAAGCTTTCTTT. The chain links TRBV5-1 to TRBJ1-1; D possibly corresponds to TRBD1 (6 bases). Germline values: CDR1 SGHRS, CDR2 YFSETQ. The CDR3 consists of 14 residues. V was cut by 3 bases and J by 3 bases, with 12 bases left in between.

This chain connects TRBV5-6 to TRBJ2-4; D uncertain. Germline V gives CDR1 SGHDT, CDR2 YYEEEE. V shed 2 bases and J shed 13 bases, with 16 bases lying between them. The CDR3 has 13 residues. The CDR3 DNA follows: TGTGCCAGCAGCTTTACTTACTACAATGAGCAGTACTTC. This translates into CASSFTYYNEQYF.

J is TRBJ2-5 and V is TRBV7-2; perhaps TRBD2 as D (6 bases). CDR3 size: 14 residues. Germline CDR1 reads SGHTA; CDR2 reads FQGNSA. V dropped 3 bases and J dropped 11 bases, with 19 bases sitting between them. The CDR3, as DNA: TGTGCCAGCAGCTTTGGGGGGACCTACAATGAGCAGTACTTC. Protein sequence: CASSFGGTYNEQYF.

Comments on this clonotype: A read error may account for a junction end that differs from germline. V gene TRBV10-3 combines with J gene TRBJ2-5, with D hard to call. The CDR3 sequence is 15 residues long. CDR1 is ENHRY, CDR2 SYGVKD, per germline. As DNA, the CDR3 is TGTGCCATCAGTGCGGGTGGCGGATACCAAGAGGCCCAGTACTTC. It specifies CAISAGGGYQEAQYF.

This clonotype showed up just a few times. This sequence joins TRBV3-1 and TRBJ1-1, with D perhaps matching TRBD1 (6 bases). V gave up 2 bases and J gave up 4 bases, with 8 bases separating them. The CDR3 is 13 amino acids. The germline gives CDR1 LGHDT, CDR2 YNNKEL (reference sequence). CDR3 sequence reads: CASSQKGVTEAFF. CDR3 bases: TGTGCCAGCAGCCAAAAGGGGGTCACTGAAGCTTTCTTT.

Turning to this clonotype: At one end, the junction sequence differs from germline, possibly due to a read error. The chain combines TRBV29-1 with TRBJ1-1; the D gene is possibly TRBD1 (6 bases). CDR3 length: 12 amino acids. From germline, CDR1 is SQVTM and CDR2 ANQGSEA. The CDR3 nucleotides are TGCAGCGTTTTGACAGGTCCCACTGAAGCTGTCTTT. Its protein product is CSVLTGPTEAVF.

This clonotype appeared a few times. CDR3 nucleotide sequence: TGCGCCAGCAGCTTACATGGGGAGACCCAGTACTTC. Amino acids: CASSLHGETQYF. The chain recombines TRBV5-1 with TRBJ2-5; D not resolved. Germline assignment: CDR1 SGHRS and CDR2 YFSETQ. CDR3 length: 12 residues. The V end lost 2 bases, the J end lost 5 bases, and 7 bases lay between the germline ends.

The chain employs TRBV7-2 and TRBJ1-2, with a possible D match to TRBD1 (5 bases). Trimming took off 5 bases at V and 4 bases at J, with 23 bases between the two ends. This CDR3 has 17 residues. Germline CDR1 is SGHTA and CDR2 is FQGNSA. The CDR3 loop reads CASSLQGPGSGFYGYTF. For the CDR3, the DNA is TGTGCCAGCAGCCTCCAGGGTCCGGGGTCCGGATTCTATGGCTACACCTTC. Complete variable domain (other parts from reference TRBV7-2 and TRBJ1-2): GAGVSQSPSNKVTEKGKDVELRCDPISGHTALYWYRQSLGQGLEFLIYFQGNSAPDKSGLPSDRFSAERTGGSVSTLTIQRTQQEDSAVYLCASSLQGPGSGFYGYTFGSGTRLTVV.

The chain couples TRBV7-2 to TRBJ1-1; D is uncertain. The CDR3 is 15 amino acids. Trimming left V 2 bases short and J 3 bases short, with 13 bases between. Germline V gene data show CDR1 as SGHTA and CDR2 as FQGNSA. As DNA, the CDR3 is TGTGCCAGCAGCTTAACGCCGGACGCTTACACTGAAGCTTTCTTT. Its protein is CASSLTPDAYTEAFF.

J is TRBJ2-2 and V is TRBV20-1; 8 bases line up with TRBD1. Germline assignment: CDR1 DFQATT and CDR2 SNEGSKA (reference sequence). V gave up 6 bases and J gave up 4 bases; unmatched junction bases: 4. The CDR3 has 13 residues. As DNA, the CDR3 is TGCAGTGCCCGACAGGGGCTCACCGGGGAGCTGTTTTTT. Protein product: CSARQGLTGELFF.

This chain joins TRBV4-1 and TRBJ2-1, with a tentative D call TRBD1 (5 bases). Per the germline V gene, CDR1 is MGHRA and CDR2 is YSYEKL. CDR3 length equals 16 residues. V lost 4 bases, J lost 5 bases, and 18 bases lay in between. CDR3 DNA sequence: TGCGCCAGCAGCCCTGGGCTCCTTCAGGGAAACAATGAGCAGTTCTTC. Its translation is CASSPGLLQGNNEQFF.

This clonotype was detected only a few times. The chain carries TRBV20-1 and TRBJ2-3; 8 nucleotides align to TRBD2. V shed 2 bases, J shed 6 bases, and the junction held 10 bases outside the gene matches. This CDR3 has 15 residues. Germline CDR1 DFQATT, CDR2 SNEGSKA (reference sequence). CDR3: CSARWGAGAGDTQYF. CDR3 nucleotides: TGCAGTGCTAGATGGGGAGCGGGGGCGGGGGATACGCAGTATTTT.

The CDR3 nucleotides read TGTGCCTGGAGTTCGGACAGGGACTCCTACGAGCAGTACTTC. Amino acids: CAWSSDRDSYEQYF. The genes are TRBV30 and TRBJ2-4, with 8 bases lining up with TRBD1. With the DNA end fitting TRBJ2-7 better, the J assignment may be wrong. The CDR3 covers 14 residues. Germline CDR1 GTSNPN, CDR2 SVGIG (reference sequence).

The chain employs TRBV12-3 or TRBV12-4 and TRBJ1-1, with TRBD1 identical over 8 bases. V lost 2 bases and J lost 4; bases outside the gene matches: 12. The CDR3 contains 17 residues. CDR3 DNA sequence: TGTGCCAGCAGTTTAAAGGGGTCAGACAGGGGCAGCACTGAAGCTTTCTTT. Its protein is CASSLKGSDRGSTEAFF.

Details on this clonotype: The CDR3 does not end in the conserved phenylalanine or tryptophan, so this is likely a read error. The chain is built from TRBV30 and TRBJ2-1; D is uncertain. The CDR3 has 13 amino acids. Trimming shortened V by 2 bases and J by 4 bases, and 9 bases separated the two germline ends. CDR1 and CDR2 (germline): GTSNPN, SVGIG (reference sequence). The CDR3 DNA is TGTGCCTGGAGTCAGCAACTATACAATGAGCAGTTCGTC. Amino acids: CAWSQQLYNEQFV.

This clonotype has just a few counts. The V call is TRBV14, the J call TRBJ2-7, with TRBD1 matching 9 bases. The CDR3 consists of 14 residues. Germline trimming cut 3 bases from V and 4 bases from J; bases unmatched to any gene: 4. The germline V gene has CDR1 SGHDN and CDR2 FVKESK. CDR3 loop: CASSHSTGGYEQYF. CDR3 nucleotide sequence: TGTGCCAGCAGCCATTCGACAGGGGGTTACGAGCAGTACTTC.

This clonotype was seen more than once but under ten times. This chain uses TRBV27 with TRBJ2-1; 7 nucleotides match TRBD2. This CDR3 is 17 amino acids long. In germline, CDR1 is MNHEY, CDR2 SMNVEV (reference sequence). V shed 0 bases, J shed 6 bases, and the junction held 11 bases outside the gene matches. CDR3 loop: CASSLSNLADNTNEQFF. In nucleotides, the CDR3 is TGTGCCAGCAGTTTATCGAATCTAGCGGACAACACCAATGAGCAGTTCTTC.

V is TRBV3-1 and J is TRBJ2-4; D not certain. Trimming took 4 bases from V and 6 from J, leaving 10 bases between them. CDR1 is LGHDT and CDR2 is YNNKEL in the germline V gene (reference sequence). This CDR3 region has 13 residues. This CDR3 is CASSPWASNIQYF. CDR3 DNA sequence: TGTGCCAGCAGCCCCTGGGCGTCAAACATTCAGTACTTC.

This clonotype was counted between two and nine times. V is TRBV6-5 and J is TRBJ2-4; unclear D gene. The DNA end is more similar to TRBJ2-7, so the J call may be wrong. The CDR3 runs to 14 residues. Germline CDR1 reads MNHEY; CDR2 reads SVGAGI. CDR3 sequence: CASSYGRFNYEQYF. The CDR3 coding sequence is TGTGCCAGCAGTTACGGCAGGTTCAACTACGAGCAGTACTTC.

This chain links TRBV29-1 with TRBJ1-1; possible D gene TRBD1, 6 bases. Germline CDR1 and CDR2: SQVTM and ANQGSEA. The length of the CDR3 is 12 residues. V was clipped by 5 bases and J by 4 bases, with 11 bases between them. CDR3 sequence: CSVSLGGTEAFF. CDR3 bases: TGCAGCGTTTCTTTAGGGGGCACTGAAGCTTTCTTT.

This clonotype has only a few counts. This chain connects TRBV28 to TRBJ2-1; a possible D gene is TRBD1 (5 bases). This CDR3 has 14 amino acids. Looked up from germline, CDR1 is MDHEN and CDR2 is SYDVKM. V was shortened by 5 bases and J by 4 bases, with 12 bases between the two germline ends. DNA of the CDR3: TGTGCCAGCAGTGACAGCAAGAGATACAATGAGCAGTTCTTC. Its protein product is CASSDSKRYNEQFF.

The genes are TRBV24-1 and TRBJ1-2, with a tentative D call TRBD1 (6 bases). Germline lookup yields CDR1 KGHDR and CDR2 SFDVKD. V shed 3 bases and J shed 2 bases, with 12 bases lying between them. The CDR3 totals 15 residues. CDR3 DNA: TGTGCCACCAGTGATGGAGGACAGCAGAACTATGGCTACACCTTC. It specifies CATSDGGQQNYGYTF.

This clonotype was seen more than once but under ten times. The V gene is TRBV6-2 or TRBV6-3, the J gene TRBJ2-1; D call uncertain. This CDR3 is built from 16 residues. Germline V lookup: CDR1 MNHEY, CDR2 SVGEGT. Trimming cost V 1 base and J 1 base, with 11 bases left between them. The CDR3 DNA sequence: TGTGCCAGCAGTTACTTGGGGTTACGTTCCTACAATGAGCAGTTCTTC. Its translation: CASSYLGLRSYNEQFF.

This clonotype was seen a few times. CDR3 in DNA: TGTGCCTGGAGTGTACTTAGAGGACGGCAAGAGACCCAGTACTTC. It specifies CAWSVLRGRQETQYF. V usage is TRBV30 and J usage is TRBJ2-5; D gene uncertain. This CDR3 region has 15 residues. Germline CDR1 GTSNPN, CDR2 SVGIG (reference sequence). V lost 0 bases to trimming and J lost 2 bases, with 13 bases between them.

The sample holds many counts of this clonotype. The chain links TRBV20-1 to TRBJ2-3; D may be TRBD2 (5 bases). CDR1 and CDR2 (germline): DFQATT, SNEGSKA (reference sequence). The CDR3 extends over 13 amino acids. Trimming cost V 6 bases and J 9 bases, with 19 bases left between them. The CDR3 DNA is TGCAGTGCGCGGGCGGCCAACCTTGGCACGCAGTATTTT. Its translation is CSARAANLGTQYF.

This clonotype was seen only a few times. The rearrangement links TRBV28 to TRBJ2-7, with TRBD1 matching 9 bases. V lost 6 bases, J lost 7 bases, and 7 bases stayed unmatched. Germline V lookup: CDR1 MDHEN, CDR2 SYDVKM. The CDR3 runs to 13 residues. The CDR3 region is CASRLQGAFEQYF. CDR3 nucleotides: TGTGCCAGCAGACTACAGGGGGCGTTTGAGCAGTACTTC.

The V call is TRBV4-3, the J call TRBJ2-3; D might be TRBD1 (6 bases). Trimming left V 4 bases short and J 2 bases short, with 13 bases between. This CDR3 is built from 15 residues. CDR1 is LGHNA, CDR2 YSLEER, per germline. The CDR3 spells CASSLGARFTDTQYF. DNA for the CDR3: TGCGCCAGCAGCCTGGGGGCGAGGTTCACAGATACGCAGTATTTT.